This TCR beta chain is drawn from a study of cytomegalovirus exposure and HLA in healthy donors. Germline V gene lookup returns CDR1 SGDLS and CDR2 YYNGEE. The V gene lost 0 bases and the J gene lost 5 bases, with 11 bases spanning the gap. The CDR3 is 14 amino acids. Study-wide findings and caveats: Accurate prediction of most subjects' HLA-A and HLA-B alleles from TCR beta sequences was reported. CMV serostatus was the only immune exposure information that was available.

It was with 60 Vbeta and 13 Jbeta primers that the PCR ran. Libraries were prepared by immunoSEQ multiplex PCR; TCRdb keeps only in-frame clonotypes and omits some of them. The sample shows some 180,000 clones, about four fifths of them seen only once. Of note for this clone: Its specificity is unknown.

This chain connects TRBV9 to TRBJ1-2; D is uncertain. Material: PBMCs. The TCR comes from a male donor in good health and CMV-seronegative. CDR3 region: CASSVAPEPYGYTF. In DNA form, the CDR3 reads TGTGCCAGCAGCGTAGCTCCAGAACCATATGGCTACACCTTC.